These T cell receptor beta chains were read from a single sample in a study of T cells in Graves' hyperthyroidism and ophthalmopathy. Using its own MiXCR run on the multiplex PCR reads, TCRdb lists one record per CDR3 protein. The sample contains about 610,000 distinct CDR3 sequences, under 15% of which appear only once. Sequencing was performed on blood. These receptor sequences come from a middle-aged woman with Graves' ophthalmopathy. CDR3s leave out the opening cysteine and the closing phenylalanine or tryptophan.

v_call: TRBV28
cdr3_aa: ASSRYGAHHEQY

v_call: TRBV19
cdr3_aa: ASGLEGVGYGYT

v_call: TRBV19
cdr3_aa: ASSRPTGVGANVLT

v_call: TRBV4-1
cdr3_aa: ASSQWGGGSTGELF

v_call: TRBV4-1
cdr3_aa: ASSQLSNPSYEQY

v_call: TRBV4-2
cdr3_aa: ASSGTRNQPQH

v_call: TRBV27
cdr3_aa: ASTIRRGLPYEQY

v_call: TRBV6-5
cdr3_aa: ASSYSPQPHGAQY

v_call: TRBV2
cdr3_aa: ASKTPPVEQY

v_call: TRBV30
cdr3_aa: AWSVVIWPGGHEQY

v_call: TRBV12-3/TRBV12-4
cdr3_aa: ASIPGQSTGELF

v_call: TRBV4-1
cdr3_aa: ASSQGVGLNGETQY

v_call: TRBV7-9
cdr3_aa: ASSLRSGDGYEQY

v_call: TRBV15
cdr3_aa: ATGAYSNQPQH

v_call: TRBV2
cdr3_aa: ASRADSPYEQY

v_call: TRBV28
cdr3_aa: ASSFFRRQGDEQY

v_call: TRBV28
cdr3_aa: ASSIGSGKTYGYT

v_call: TRBV5-8
cdr3_aa: ATRPGTGSYEQY

v_call: TRBV11-2
cdr3_aa: ASSADRNRDSSYNEQF

v_call: TRBV6-1
cdr3_aa: ASSEWDSTEAF

v_call: TRBV2
cdr3_aa: ASGGRGTKNIQY

v_call: TRBV29-1
cdr3_aa: SASSLGGLAGYEQY

v_call: TRBV12-5
cdr3_aa: ASALGGTEAF

v_call: TRBV12-3/TRBV12-4
cdr3_aa: ASSPKEPGTSLETQY

v_call: TRBV20-1
cdr3_aa: SARDRKSLGLAAEQY

v_call: TRBV6-1
cdr3_aa: ASTLAGGLTYEQY

v_call: TRBV6-5
cdr3_aa: ASSYSAGNYEQY

v_call: TRBV6-1
cdr3_aa: AGGGGGELF

v_call: TRBV6-1
cdr3_aa: ASKGVQVHTEAF

v_call: TRBV6-5
cdr3_aa: ASSSSRGNNSPLH

v_call: TRBV19
cdr3_aa: ASRLPSGSGNTIY

v_call: TRBV28
cdr3_aa: ASSLYASGETQY

v_call: TRBV9
cdr3_aa: ASSPSRLPPEQY

v_call: TRBV20-1
cdr3_aa: SAPGRKTNQPQH

v_call: TRBV7-2
cdr3_aa: ASSWSGAGQYEQY

v_call: TRBV9
cdr3_aa: ASSVGPAAETQY

v_call: TRBV7-8
cdr3_aa: ASSPPGGTAGNTGELF

v_call: TRBV7-9
cdr3_aa: ASLGDSNEQY

v_call: TRBV6-1
cdr3_aa: ATQGDYGYT

v_call: TRBV27
cdr3_aa: AAKGAGDGTGELF

v_call: TRBV2
cdr3_aa: ASSESGDTSYGYT

v_call: TRBV2
cdr3_aa: AGTRGRHNEQF

v_call: TRBV6-2/TRBV6-3
cdr3_aa: ASTRGLAGATSVRNEQF

v_call: TRBV28
cdr3_aa: ASSLWGGRTSGEQY

v_call: TRBV6-1
cdr3_aa: ASGLAGGTDTQY

v_call: TRBV20-1
cdr3_aa: SALRDNNQPQH

v_call: TRBV11-2
cdr3_aa: ASTVTGFGEQY